This T cell receptor (beta chain) is from a study of CD8+ T cells in alopecia areata. Germline assignment: CDR1 SEHNR and CDR2 FQNEAQ (reference sequence). CDR3 length: 16 residues. Trimming shortened V by 5 bases and J by 6 bases, and 21 bases separated the two germline ends. The treatment was: oral pan-JAK inhibitor, 5-10 mg twice daily. RNA extraction and reverse transcription yielded cDNA as sequencing template. Sequenced by immunoSEQ multiplex PCR; TCRdb stores in-frame clones only, minus some. The table lists some 110,000 clones, roughly 63% of them singletons, with nearly 30% in the top ten. This material consisted of CD8+ T cells sorted from blood, taken at week 4, from a patient treated with tofacitinib. The V and J genes are TRBV7-9 and TRBJ2-3; D remains unclear. This sequence was found in a human donor with alopecia areata. The CDR3 DNA sequence: TGTGCCAGCAGCCCTCGGACCCCGGAGACGGTGGATACGCAGTATTTT. It translates to CASSPRTPETVDTQYF.